In its sample, the clone carrying this TCR beta chain was seen many times. The sample belongs to a study of T-cell reconstitution after alpha-beta-depleted transplantation in children. During its preparation, the TCRbeta library received unique molecular identifiers. TCRdb reanalysed the PCR reads using MiXCR and keeps one entry per CDR3 protein. The sample shows under 300,000 distinct CDR3 sequences, around a tenth of them seen only once. This CDR3 has 15 residues. Trimming stripped 5 bases from V and 4 bases from J, with 17 bases between. The clonotype was recovered from a male patient aged 2 to 9 who had a stem cell transplant for chronic granulomatous disease, so the T cells may come from the graft donor. The specimen comprised peripheral blood, sampled 180 days after TCRalphabeta/CD19-depleted stem cell transplant. This sequence joins TRBV12-3 or TRBV12-4 and TRBJ1-2; D unclear. The CDR3 nucleotides read TGTGCCAGCAGTCCAGAGACCTTCATCCCCTATGGCTACACCTTC. Translated: CASSPETFIPYGYTF.